A selection of T cell receptor beta chains follows, all from one sample in a study of OX40 agonist ivuxolimab in advanced cancers. TCRdb keeps only in-frame clones here, not all; method: immunoSEQ multiplex PCR. The table shows around 81,000 clones, with over 75% occurring only once. Specimen: CD4+ or CD8+ T cells sorted from blood, collected in a trial of the OX40 agonist ivuxolimab. The receptor source for this set is an adult with an advanced solid tumor such as melanoma, head and neck, liver or kidney cancer. The CDR3 runs from the conserved cysteine through the conserved F or W. A D gene is named only where the DNA matches it firmly. Some rows have no size entry. The others give once, few or many, or a class for an expanded clone.

J	V	D	size	DNA	CDR3
TRBJ2-7	TRBV5-4	-	once	TGTGCCAGCAGCGCAGCACTAGGCGCCTCCTACGAGCAGTACTTC	CASSAALGASYEQYF
TRBJ1-5	TRBV30	-	-	TGTGCCTGGAGTGTACCCGGTCAGACCTATAGCAATCAGCCCCAGCATTTT	CAWSVPGQTYSNQPQHF
TRBJ2-3	TRBV29-1	-	-	TGCAGCGTAGTGACGAGCACAGATACGCAGTATTTT	CSVVTSTDTQYF
TRBJ1-4	TRBV11-1	-	-	TGTGCCAGCAGCTTTAGTCAAGGGTGGAATGAAAAACTGTTTTTT	CASSFSQGWNEKLFF
TRBJ2-2	TRBV2	-	-	TGTGCCAGCAGTGCCCAGATAGGACAGACCGGGGAGCTGTTTTTT	CASSAQIGQTGELFF
TRBJ1-2	TRBV6-5	TRBD1	-	TGTGCCAGCAGTTCCACAGGGGGCCACGGGGGCTACACCTTC	CASSSTGGHGGYTF
TRBJ2-1	TRBV19	-	-	TGTGCCAGTACCATGGGAGAGTCGGAGCAGTTCTTC	CASTMGESEQFF
TRBJ2-1	TRBV5-1	-	-	TGCGCCAGCAGCCCTCCCAACGCTTACTACAATGAGCAGTTCTTC	CASSPPNAYYNEQFF
TRBJ2-7	TRBV5-6	TRBD2	-	TGTGCCAGCAGCCGCGGGCCCCGGGGGGGCTACGAGCAGTACTTC	CASSRGPRGGYEQYF
TRBJ1-2	TRBV11-2	-	few	TGTGCCAGCAGCTTTGGTAGCGGCTATGGCTACACCTTC	CASSFGSGYGYTF
TRBJ2-2	TRBV29-1	-	once	TGCAGCGTTGGAAGGATTGGGAAAACCGGGGAGCTGTTTTTT	CSVGRIGKTGELFF
TRBJ1-2	TRBV30	-	-	TGTGCCTGGAGTACAGACTATGGCTACACCTTC	CAWSTDYGYTF
TRBJ2-1	TRBV6-6	TRBD2	-	TGTGCCAGCAGTTACAGCGGGAGCTATGAGCAGTTCTTC	CASSYSGSYEQFF
TRBJ2-7	TRBV28	-	-	TGTGCCAGCAGTTTGCCCGGGCCCTACGAGCAGTACTTC	CASSLPGPYEQYF
TRBJ1-1	TRBV28	-	-	TGTGCCAGCAGTTTGTTTGGGGGCGCGAGTGAGGCTTTCTTT	CASSLFGGASEAFF
TRBJ1-5	TRBV28	TRBD1	-	TGTGCCAGCAGTTTTCTTGACAGGGCCACGAATCAGCCCCAGCATTTT	CASSFLDRATNQPQHF
TRBJ2-1	TRBV11-2	TRBD2	-	TGTGCCAGCAGCTTGGGACTAGCGGGAGTGGGTGAGCAGTTCTTC	CASSLGLAGVGEQFF
TRBJ2-1	TRBV10-1	TRBD2	-	TGCGCCAGCAGTGAGAGCGGGACTTACTCCTACAATGAGCAGTTCTTC	CASSESGTYSYNEQFF
TRBJ2-3	TRBV18	TRBD2	once	TGTGCCAGCTCACCTCTGAATCTAGCGGGAGCAGATACGCAGTATTTT	CASSPLNLAGADTQYF
TRBJ2-7	TRBV5-1	TRBD2	-	TGCGCCAGCAGCTTGGCCGGGACTAGCCCCTACGAGCAGTACTTC	CASSLAGTSPYEQYF
TRBJ2-5	TRBV7-3	TRBD2	-	TGTGCCAGCAGCCCGGGACTAGCGGGAGATTTGGAGACCCAGTACTTC	CASSPGLAGDLETQYF
TRBJ2-7	TRBV7-2	-	-	TGTGCCAGCAGCGGGTCCTACGAGCAGTACTTC	CASSGSYEQYF
TRBJ2-3	TRBV9	-	few	TGTGCCAGCAGCGTTTTAGCGGATACGCAGTATTTT	CASSVLADTQYF
TRBJ2-2	TRBV5-4	-	-	TGTGCCAGCAGCTTGGTAGAGGGGCGGACCGGGGAGCTGTTTTTT	CASSLVEGRTGELFF
TRBJ2-5	TRBV10-3	TRBD2	once	TGTGCCATCAGTGACCATAGCGGGGGGGAGACCCAGTACTTC	CAISDHSGGETQYF
TRBJ2-1	TRBV5-1	-	-	TGCGCCAGCAGCTTGGGTGGCTTTGGGAGGAATGAGCAGTTCTTC	CASSLGGFGRNEQFF
TRBJ2-3	TRBV27	-	once	TGTGCCAGCAGTGATGACAGGTACCCTAGCACAGATACGCAGTATTTT	CASSDDRYPSTDTQYF
TRBJ2-5	TRBV7-9	-	-	TGTGCCAGCAGCTTGGGGGGTCCCCTGGAGACCCAGTACTTC	CASSLGGPLETQYF
TRBJ2-1	TRBV28	TRBD2	-	TGTGCCAGCAGGCTAGCGGGAGGGAAGAGGAATGAGCAGTTCTTC	CASRLAGGKRNEQFF
TRBJ2-7	TRBV7-9	TRBD2	-	TGTGCCAGCAGCTTAGTTGTACAATGGGGGGAGGGTGGCGAGCAGTACTTC	CASSLVVQWGEGGEQYF
TRBJ1-2	TRBV29-1	-	-	TGCAGCGTTAAGGAATATGGCTACACCTTC	CSVKEYGYTF
TRBJ2-6	TRBV18	TRBD1	-	TGTGCCAGCTCACCATTCCCGGGACAGGGTATCACTGGGGCCAACGTCCTGACTTTC	CASSPFPGQGITGANVLTF
TRBJ2-1	TRBV11-3	-	-	TGTGCCAGCAGCCCTAGAGGTGTTGGGAACAATGAGCAGTTCTTC	CASSPRGVGNNEQFF
TRBJ2-7	TRBV4-2	TRBD2	-	TGTGCCAGCAGCCCGGGGGGGGCGGAGACCTACGAGCAGTACTTC	CASSPGGAETYEQYF
TRBJ2-3	TRBV15	-	-	TGTGCCACCAGCAGAGACGCCAGACTACTTAGCACAGATACGCAGTATTTT	CATSRDARLLSTDTQYF
TRBJ2-7	TRBV2	TRBD1	-	TGTGCCAGCAGTTACACAGGGGGCGCGCGGGAGCAGTACTTC	CASSYTGGAREQYF
TRBJ2-2	TRBV30	-	-	TGTGCCTGGAGTGTAGGTATCACCGGGGAGCTGTTTTTT	CAWSVGITGELFF
TRBJ2-2	TRBV27	TRBD1	-	TGTGCCAGCAGTACACAGGGGACCGGGGAGCTGTTTTTT	CASSTQGTGELFF
TRBJ2-3	TRBV28	TRBD1	-	TGTGCCAGCAGTCTCTCAATGCGACAGGGGGCGGCAGATACGCAGTATTTT	CASSLSMRQGAADTQYF
TRBJ1-4	TRBV6-6	TRBD1	-	TGTGCCAGCAGCTTGGGACAGACTAATGAAAAACTGTTTTTT	CASSLGQTNEKLFF
TRBJ2-3	TRBV9	-	-	TGTGCCAGCAGCGGACACACAGATACGCAGTATTTT	CASSGHTDTQYF
TRBJ1-5	TRBV28	-	-	TGTGCCAGCAGTTTTATTCGGTTTCAGCCCCAGCATTTT	CASSFIRFQPQHF
TRBJ1-2	TRBV11-2	-	-	TGTGCCAGCAGCTTAGGCGGCTACACCTTC	CASSLGGYTF
TRBJ2-2	TRBV11-2	TRBD1	-	TGTGCCAGCTGCCGGACAGGGAATAACGGGGAGCTGTTTTTT	CASCRTGNNGELFF
TRBJ2-1	TRBV11-2	TRBD1	once	TGTGCCAGCAGCCTAGTAGGACAGGGTGGCTACAATGAGCAGTTCTTC	CASSLVGQGGYNEQFF
TRBJ1-4	TRBV28	-	-	TGTGCCAGCAGTTTCCAGGGAGGGGTACTTGAAAAACTGTTTTTT	CASSFQGGVLEKLFF
TRBJ2-7	TRBV29-1	-	-	TGCAGCGTTGAAGGAGCCGTCGGGGACGAGCAGTACTTC	CSVEGAVGDEQYF
TRBJ2-1	TRBV4-2	TRBD2	-	TGTGCCAGCAGCCTTACTAGCGGGGGCTCCTACAATGAGCAGTTCTTC	CASSLTSGGSYNEQFF
TRBJ2-7	TRBV20-1	-	-	TGCAGTGGGGACATTGCCTACGAGCAGTACTTC	CSGDIAYEQYF
TRBJ2-2	TRBV5-1	-	-	TGCGCCAGCAGCGCGAATATACAGGGATGGGGGGAGCTGTTTTTT	CASSANIQGWGELFF
TRBJ2-2	TRBV19	TRBD1	-	TGTGCCAGTAGTCAACAGGGGGCACCCGGGGAGCTGTTTTTT	CASSQQGAPGELFF
TRBJ2-3	TRBV6-6	TRBD1	-	TGTGCCAGCAGCCAACAGGGGAACACAGATACGCAGTATTTT	CASSQQGNTDTQYF
TRBJ1-2	TRBV28	-	-	TGTGCCAGCAGATTATTTCGGACCTCGGGCAAGAACTATGGCTACACCTTC	CASRLFRTSGKNYGYTF
TRBJ2-4	TRBV14	-	-	TGTGCCAGCAGCCAACGGGACATTCAGTACTTC	CASSQRDIQYF
TRBJ2-6	TRBV6-1	-	-	TGTGCCAGCATAGGAGGGGGCTCCGGGGCCAACGTCCTGACTTTC	CASIGGGSGANVLTF
TRBJ2-5	TRBV18	TRBD1	-	TGTGCCAGCTCCAGACAGGGGTCGGGAGAGACCCAGTACTTC	CASSRQGSGETQYF
TRBJ1-5	TRBV14	-	-	TGTGCCAGCAGCCAGACAGCGAATCAGCCCCAGCATTTT	CASSQTANQPQHF
TRBJ2-2	TRBV2	-	once	TGTGCCAGCAGTGTTGTACTCCCCGCGACCGGGGAGCTGTTTTTT	CASSVVLPATGELFF
TRBJ2-7	TRBV7-3	TRBD2	-	TGTGCCAGCAGCTTAGGATGGACTAGCCTTTCCGAGCAGTACTTC	CASSLGWTSLSEQYF